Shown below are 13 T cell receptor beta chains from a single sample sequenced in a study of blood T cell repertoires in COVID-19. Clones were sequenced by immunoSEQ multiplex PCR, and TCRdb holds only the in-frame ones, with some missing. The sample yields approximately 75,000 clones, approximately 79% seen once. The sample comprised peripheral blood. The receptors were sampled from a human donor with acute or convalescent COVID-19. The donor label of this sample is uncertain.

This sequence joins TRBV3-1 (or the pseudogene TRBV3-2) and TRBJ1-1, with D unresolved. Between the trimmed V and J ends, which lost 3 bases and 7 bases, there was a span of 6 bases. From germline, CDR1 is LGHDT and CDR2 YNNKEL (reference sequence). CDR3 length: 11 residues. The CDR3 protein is CASSHGIEAFF. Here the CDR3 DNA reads TGTGCCAGCAGCCACGGGATTGAAGCTTTCTTT.

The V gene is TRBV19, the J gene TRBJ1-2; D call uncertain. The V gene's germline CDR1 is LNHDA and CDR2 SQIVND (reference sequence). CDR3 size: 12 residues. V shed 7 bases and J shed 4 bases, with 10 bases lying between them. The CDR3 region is CASKTETYGYTF. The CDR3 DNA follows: TGTGCCAGTAAAACAGAGACCTATGGCTACACCTTC.

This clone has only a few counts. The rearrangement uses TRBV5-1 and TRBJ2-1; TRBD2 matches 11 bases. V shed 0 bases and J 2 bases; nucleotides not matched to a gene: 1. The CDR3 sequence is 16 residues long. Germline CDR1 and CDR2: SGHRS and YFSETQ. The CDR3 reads CASSLGLAGPYNEQFF. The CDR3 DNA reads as TGCGCCAGCAGCTTGGGACTAGCGGGACCCTACAATGAGCAGTTCTTC.

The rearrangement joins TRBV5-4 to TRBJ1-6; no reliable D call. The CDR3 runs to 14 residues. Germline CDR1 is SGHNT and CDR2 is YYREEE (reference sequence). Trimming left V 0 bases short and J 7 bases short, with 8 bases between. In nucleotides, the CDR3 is TGTGCCAGCAGCTTGGCTCGGGTGAATTCACCCCTCCACTTT. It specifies CASSLARVNSPLHF.

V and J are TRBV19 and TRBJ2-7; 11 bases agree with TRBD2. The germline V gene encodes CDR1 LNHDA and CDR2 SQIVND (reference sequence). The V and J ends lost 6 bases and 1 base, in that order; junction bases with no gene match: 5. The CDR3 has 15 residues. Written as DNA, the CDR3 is TGTGCCAGTAGCTTACTAGCGGGAGTATCCTACGAGCAGTACTTC. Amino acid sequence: CASSLLAGVSYEQYF.

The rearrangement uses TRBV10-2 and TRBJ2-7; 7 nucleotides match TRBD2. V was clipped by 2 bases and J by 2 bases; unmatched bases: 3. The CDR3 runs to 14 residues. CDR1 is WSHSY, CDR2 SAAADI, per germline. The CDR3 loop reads CASSEMGGTYEQYV. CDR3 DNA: TGCGCCAGCAGTGAGATGGGGGGGACCTACGAGCAGTACGTC.

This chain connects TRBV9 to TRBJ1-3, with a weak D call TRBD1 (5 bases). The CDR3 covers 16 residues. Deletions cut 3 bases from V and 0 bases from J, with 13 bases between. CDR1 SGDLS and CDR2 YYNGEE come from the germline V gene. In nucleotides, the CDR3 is TGTGCCAGCAGCGCTGGGGGGGGAAGCTCTGGAAACACCATATATTTT. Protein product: CASSAGGGSSGNTIYF. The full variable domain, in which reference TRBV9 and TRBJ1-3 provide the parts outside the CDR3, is DSGVTQTPKHLITATGQRVTLRCSPRSGDLSVYWYQQSLDQGLQFLIQYYNGEERAKGNILERFSAQQFPDLHSELNLSSLELGDSALYFCASSAGGGSSGNTIYFGEGSWLTVV.

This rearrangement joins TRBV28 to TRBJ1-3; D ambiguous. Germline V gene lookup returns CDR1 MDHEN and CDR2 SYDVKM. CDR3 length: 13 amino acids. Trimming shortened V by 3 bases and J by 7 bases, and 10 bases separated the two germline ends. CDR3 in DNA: TGTGCCAGCAGTTTCTCCGGGGTCAACACCATATATTTT. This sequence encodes CASSFSGVNTIYF.

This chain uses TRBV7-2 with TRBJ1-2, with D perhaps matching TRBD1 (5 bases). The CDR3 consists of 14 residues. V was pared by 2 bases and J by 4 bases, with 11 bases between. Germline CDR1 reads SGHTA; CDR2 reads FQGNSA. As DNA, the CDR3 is TGTGCCAGCAGCTTAAGGGGTGCTGGCTATGGCTACACCTTC. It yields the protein CASSLRGAGYGYTF.

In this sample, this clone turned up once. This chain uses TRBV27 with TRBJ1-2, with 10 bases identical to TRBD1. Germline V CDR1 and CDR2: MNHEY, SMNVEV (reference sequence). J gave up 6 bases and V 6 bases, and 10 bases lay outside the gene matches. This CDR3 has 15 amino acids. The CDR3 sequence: CASRMGTGVIHGYTF. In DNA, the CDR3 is TGTGCCAGCAGAATGGGGACAGGGGTGATTCATGGCTACACCTTC.

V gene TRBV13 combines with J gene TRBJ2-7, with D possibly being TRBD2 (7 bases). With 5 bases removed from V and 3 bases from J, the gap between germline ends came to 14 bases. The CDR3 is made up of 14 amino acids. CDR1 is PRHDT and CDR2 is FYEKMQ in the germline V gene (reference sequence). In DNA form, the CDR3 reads TGTGCCAGCAGCCCGGGGGGCAGGATCTACGAGCAGTACGTC. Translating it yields CASSPGGRIYEQYV.

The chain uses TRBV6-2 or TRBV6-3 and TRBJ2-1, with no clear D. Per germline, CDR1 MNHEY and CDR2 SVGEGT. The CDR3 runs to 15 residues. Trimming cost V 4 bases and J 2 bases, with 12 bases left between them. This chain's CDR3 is CASSWSSNPYNEQFF. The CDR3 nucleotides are TGTGCCAGCAGTTGGAGTAGCAACCCCTACAATGAGCAGTTCTTC.

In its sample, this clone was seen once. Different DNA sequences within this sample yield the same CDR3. In nucleotides, the CDR3 is TGTGCCAGCAGCCAAGAATCCGAGAATTCACCCCTCCACTTT. Protein product: CASSQESENSPLHF. V is TRBV4-2 and J is TRBJ1-6, with D hard to call. Germline V gene sequence: CDR1 LGHNA, CDR2 YNFKEQ. V dropped 0 bases and J dropped 7 bases, with 7 bases sitting between them. This CDR3 is built from 14 residues.